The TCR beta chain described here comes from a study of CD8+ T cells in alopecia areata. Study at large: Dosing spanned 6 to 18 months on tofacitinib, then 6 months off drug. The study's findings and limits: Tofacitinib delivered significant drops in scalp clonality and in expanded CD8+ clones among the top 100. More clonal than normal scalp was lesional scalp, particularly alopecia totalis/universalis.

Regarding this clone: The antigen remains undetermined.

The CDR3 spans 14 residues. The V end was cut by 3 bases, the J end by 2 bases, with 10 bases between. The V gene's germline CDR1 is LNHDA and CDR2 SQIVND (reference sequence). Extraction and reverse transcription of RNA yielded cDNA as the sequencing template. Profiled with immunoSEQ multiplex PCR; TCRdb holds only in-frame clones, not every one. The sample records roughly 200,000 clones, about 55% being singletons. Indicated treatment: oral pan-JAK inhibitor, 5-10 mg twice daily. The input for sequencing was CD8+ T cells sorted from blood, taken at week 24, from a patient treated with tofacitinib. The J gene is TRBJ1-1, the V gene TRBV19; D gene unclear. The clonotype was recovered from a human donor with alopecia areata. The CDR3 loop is CASSIALFNTEAFF. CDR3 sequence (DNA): TGTGCCAGTAGTATCGCCCTGTTTAACACTGAAGCTTTCTTT.